Below, 8 T cell receptor beta chains from the same sample are listed, as sequenced in a study of cytomegalovirus exposure and HLA in healthy donors. PCR involved 60 Vbeta and 13 Jbeta primers. This table comes from immunoSEQ multiplex PCR, and its TCRdb copy is limited to in-frame clones, with some not included. The sample has roughly 82,000 clones, 72% seen once; the top ten hold over 8.5%. Sequenced sample: PBMCs. These receptors were obtained from a woman between 40 and 50 years old in good health and CMV-seropositive.

The chain has TRBV27 and TRBJ2-5; D remains ambiguous. The J call may be mistaken, given a closer DNA end match to TRBJ2-7. The CDR3 is 14 amino acids. CDR1 MNHEY and CDR2 SMNVEV come from the germline V gene (reference sequence). Written as DNA, the CDR3 is TGTGCCAGCAAAGGCGGTCCCTACTCCTACGAGCAGTACTTC. It translates to CASKGGPYSYEQYF.

The genes are TRBV9 and TRBJ1-6, with 9 bases lining up with TRBD1. This CDR3 contains 15 residues. Looked up from germline, CDR1 is SGDLS and CDR2 is YYNGEE. Unmatched junction bases numbered 5, after V lost 2 bases and J lost 8 bases. This chain's CDR3 is CASSVRDREDSPLHF. As DNA, the CDR3 is TGTGCCAGCAGCGTGCGGGACAGGGAAGATTCACCCCTCCACTTT. Variable domain in full (rest from reference TRBV9 and TRBJ1-6): DSGVTQTPKHLITATGQRVTLRCSPRSGDLSVYWYQQSLDQGLQFLIQYYNGEERAKGNILERFSAQQFPDLHSELNLSSLELGDSALYFCASSVRDREDSPLHFGNGTRLTVT.

The genes are TRBV28 and TRBJ1-2; 7 nucleotides agree with TRBD1. The CDR3 covers 14 residues. CDR1 and CDR2 (germline): MDHEN, SYDVKM. The ends lost 10 bases at V and 8 bases at J; junction bases unmatched: 16. CDR3 residues: CATTTSEGARGYTF. The DNA for the CDR3 is TGTGCCACCACGACCTCGGAGGGGGCGAGGGGCTACACCTTC.

This rearrangement joins TRBV13 to TRBJ2-7, with 10 bases that match TRBD2. Germline assignment: CDR1 PRHDT and CDR2 FYEKMQ (reference sequence). The CDR3 is 15 residues long. The V gene end was trimmed by 0 bases and the J gene end by 6 bases; junction bases not matched to a gene: 5. The CDR3 reads CASSLGVAGGPEQYF. The CDR3 DNA reads TGTGCCAGCAGCTTAGGTGTAGCGGGGGGACCCGAGCAGTACTTC.

This chain links TRBV6-1 with TRBJ1-2; D call uncertain. Germline loops: CDR1 MNHNS, CDR2 SASEGT. This CDR3 comprises 13 residues. With 6 bases removed from V and 4 bases from J, the gap between germline ends came to 12 bases. CDR3 sequence reads: CASSPGKGYGYTF. DNA for the CDR3: TGTGCCAGCAGCCCGGGAAAGGGCTATGGCTACACCTTC.

The rearrangement links TRBV6-6 to TRBJ2-4; D not resolved. V lost 6 bases and J lost 0, with 9 bases in between. The germline V gene encodes CDR1 MNHNY and CDR2 SVGAGI (reference sequence). The CDR3 is 14 amino acids. This CDR3 reads CASSHQVAKNIQYF. The CDR3 DNA reads TGTGCCAGCAGCCATCAGGTAGCCAAAAACATTCAGTACTTC.

This chain links TRBV29-1 with TRBJ2-7; TRBD2 agrees at 9 bases. Germline V gene lookup returns CDR1 SQVTM and CDR2 ANQGSEA. After removal of 5 bases from V and 5 bases from J, the junction contained 7 bases not matched to a gene. This CDR3 contains 13 residues. The CDR3 DNA is TGCAGCGTTCGCGGGGGGGCCGTGGACGAGCAGTACTTC. Protein: CSVRGGAVDEQYF.

The chain recombines TRBV5-4 with TRBJ2-5; tentative D call: TRBD2 (5 bases). This CDR3 region has 14 residues. Between the trimmed V and J ends, which lost 0 bases and 2 bases, there was a span of 8 bases. Germline CDR1 SGHNT, CDR2 YYREEE (reference sequence). CDR3: CASSLEAEQETQYF. For the CDR3, the DNA is TGTGCCAGCAGCTTGGAAGCGGAACAAGAGACCCAGTACTTC.